The 20 T cell receptor beta chains in this list originate from one sample, sequenced in a study of tissue T cells after allogeneic stem cell transplantation. Sequencing was performed with immunoSEQ multiplex PCR; in TCRdb, only in-frame clones are kept and a portion is missing. The sample carries approximately 47,000 clones, 73% recorded once. Sequencing input: sorted cells pooled from one or two spleens. The origin of the receptors is a pool of C57BL/6 mice in good health.

As concerns this clone: Germline and genes here are mouse. The CDR3 is cut off 1 residue early in the read; its end comes from the germline J gene. The J gene is TRBJ1-1, the V gene TRBV3; D unresolved. This CDR3 is built from 11 residues. Germline CDR1 SNHLY, CDR2 FYNGKV (reference sequence). With 8 bases removed from V and 0 bases from J, the gap between germline ends came to 4 bases. Partial CDR3 DNA: TGTGCCAGCCGGGAGAACACAGAAGTCTTC. Translation gives CASRENTEVF. The complete CDR3 sequence is CASRENTEVFF.

In regard to this clone: Gene labels here are mouse ones. The read is 1 residue too short to cover the CDR3 end, so that end is filled in from the germline J gene. This chain joins TRBV13-1 and TRBJ2-3; the match to TRBD1 covers 8 bases. Germline lookup yields CDR1 NSHNY and CDR2 SYGAGN. The ends lost 2 bases at V and 0 bases at J; junction bases unmatched: 2. This CDR3 contains 15 residues. CDR3 region: CASSDRGPSAETLYF. The sequenced CDR3 bases are TGTGCCAGCAGTGACAGGGGGCCTAGTGCAGAAACGCTGTAT.

Of note for this clone: Mouse gene names apply. The CDR3 end is not reached by the read, which stops 1 residue before it; the germline J gene fills it in. V is TRBV4 and J is TRBJ2-7, with D perhaps matching TRBD2 (6 bases). Trimming took 4 bases from V and 7 from J, leaving 11 bases between them. The V gene's germline CDR1 is LGHDT and CDR2 YNNKQL (reference sequence). The CDR3 extends over 12 amino acids. The CDR3 DNA, read in part, is TGTGCCAGCAGCTTGGGACTTTGGGAACAGTAC. Translating it yields CASSLGLWEQY. The full CDR3 protein is CASSLGLWEQYF.

On this clone itself: Mouse gene names apply. The read ends 1 residue shy of where the CDR3 ends; the end is completed using the germline J gene. The V gene is TRBV13-2, the J gene TRBJ2-5, with 11 nucleotides matching TRBD2. The CDR3 consists of 14 residues. With 5 bases clipped from V and 4 bases from J, the junction kept 3 bases outside the gene matches. In germline, CDR1 is NNHNN, CDR2 SYGAGS (reference sequence). Partial CDR3 DNA: TGTGCCAGCGGAGACTGGGGGGGGGAAGACACCCAGTAC. Amino acids: CASGDWGGEDTQY. The whole CDR3 protein reads CASGDWGGEDTQYF.

This clone was seen just once. Gene names follow the mouse nomenclature. The read falls 1 residue short of the CDR3 end, and the missing part is taken from the germline J gene. The V gene is TRBV31, the J gene TRBJ2-3; D perhaps matches TRBD1 (5 bases). The CDR3 loop spans 14 amino acids. Trimming left V 0 bases short and J 0 bases short, with 7 bases between. Germline CDR1 reads GKSSPN; CDR2 reads SITVG. CDR3 DNA (partial): TGTGCCTGGAGTCTACAGGATAGTGCAGAAACGCTGTAT. Protein product: CAWSLQDSAETLY. The whole CDR3 sequence is CAWSLQDSAETLYF.

For this clone: Genes here carry mouse names. The read ends 1 residue early relative to the CDR3; the germline J gene fills the gap. This chain joins TRBV16 and TRBJ2-4; D is unclear. V was pared by 3 bases and J by 0 bases, with 7 bases between. CDR3 size: 14 residues. Germline CDR1 reads SGHSA; CDR2 reads FRNQAP. The CDR3 loop is CASSLGFSQNTLYF. The DNA read from the CDR3 is TGTGCAAGCAGCTTGGGGTTTAGTCAAAACACCTTGTAC.

Comments on this clone: Genes and germline come from the mouse. The read halts 1 residue ahead of the CDR3 end, with the missing end drawn from the germline J gene. This sequence joins TRBV14 and TRBJ2-1; D not resolved. Trimming took off 6 bases at V and 5 bases at J, with 15 bases between the two ends. From germline, CDR1 is SGHDT and CDR2 FRDEAV. The CDR3 is 14 residues long. CDR3 bases read: TGTGCCAGCACCCGGCCGTTAGGCGATGCTGAGCAGTTC. Protein product: CASTRPLGDAEQF. The whole CDR3 region reads CASTRPLGDAEQFF.

As to this clone: Gene labels here are mouse ones. The sequenced fragment ends 1 residue before the CDR3 boundary, so the rest is inferred from the germline J gene. The chain recombines TRBV13-3 with TRBJ2-1, with TRBD2 identical over 7 bases. V gave up 5 bases and J gave up 1 base; unmatched junction bases: 9. Germline CDR1 NNHDY, CDR2 SYVADS. This CDR3 region has 16 residues. The chain's CDR3 is CASSSPSGGNYAEQFF. The CDR3 DNA, read in part, is TGTGCCAGCAGCTCTCCGAGTGGGGGGAACTATGCTGAGCAGTTC.

Comments on this clone: The listed genes are named as in mouse. The read gets to within 1 residue of the CDR3 end, and the germline J gene fills in the rest. The chain is built from TRBV13-3 and TRBJ2-3; D ambiguous. CDR3 length: 12 residues. Trimming pared 2 bases from V and 4 bases from J, leaving 5 bases between. The V gene's germline CDR1 is NNHDY and CDR2 SYVADS. The sequenced part of the CDR3 DNA is TGTGCCAGCAGTGAGACACCAGAAACGCTGTAT. Protein sequence: CASSETPETLY. The entire CDR3 sequence reads CASSETPETLYF.

Turning to this clone: Mouse gene names apply. Coverage ceases 1 residue before the CDR3 finishes, and the germline J gene fills in the end. The chain links TRBV17 to TRBJ1-4; a weak D match, TRBD1 (6 bases). Trimming removed 2 bases from V and 7 bases from J, with 8 bases in between. Germline V CDR1 and CDR2: MNHDT, YYDKIL. The CDR3 sequence is 13 residues long. The sequenced CDR3 bases are TGTGCTAGCAGTAGAACAGGGACCGAAAGATTATTT. Translating gives CASSRTGTERLF. The whole CDR3 is CASSRTGTERLFF. The variable domain in full, completed from reference TRBV17 and TRBJ1-4, reads DTTVKQNPRYKLARVGKPVNLICSQTMNHDTMYWYQKKPNQAPKLLLFYYDKILNREADTFEKFQSSRPNNSFCSLYIGSAGLEYSAMYLCASSRTGTERLFFGHGTKLSVL.

Comments on this clone: The germline and genes are mouse ones. The CDR3 goes on 1 residue after the read ends, and that part is filled in from the germline J gene. This chain connects TRBV5 to TRBJ1-1; no clear D. From germline, CDR1 is LGHNA and CDR2 YNLKQL (reference sequence). The CDR3 covers 12 residues. V lost 4 bases and J lost 4, with 7 bases in between. This CDR3 is CASSPSSTEVFF. The sequenced CDR3 bases are TGTGCCAGCAGCCCCTCCAGCACAGAAGTCTTC.

A remark on this clone: Mouse germline and gene names are used. Read coverage stops 1 residue before the CDR3 terminus; the germline J gene supplies the remainder. The chain carries TRBV19 and TRBJ2-2, with 8 bases aligning to TRBD1. The CDR3 runs to 14 residues. Germline V gives CDR1 FNHDT, CDR2 SITEND (reference sequence). The junction had 7 bases not matched to a gene; V was cut back by 7 bases and J by 5 bases. CDR3 DNA (partial): TGTGCCAGCCTCGACAGGGGAAGGACCGGGCAGCTCTAC. Its translation: CASLDRGRTGQLY. The entire CDR3 reads CASLDRGRTGQLYF.

With regard to this clone: Germline and genes here are mouse. Sequencing ends 1 residue short of the CDR3 end; the germline J gene provides the rest. The V gene is TRBV4, the J gene TRBJ1-6, with a weak D call TRBD1 (5 bases). TRBJ1-6 is sorted into the ORF group, with uncertain function. V shed 4 bases and J shed 7 bases, with 8 bases lying between them. This CDR3 comprises 13 residues. Looked up from germline, CDR1 is LGHDT and CDR2 is YNNKQL (reference sequence). Partial CDR3 DNA: TGTGCCAGCAGCTTTCGACAGAATTCGCCCCTCTAC. Its protein product is CASSFRQNSPLY. The entire CDR3 is CASSFRQNSPLYF.

About this clone: Genes and germline come from the mouse. The CDR3 goes on 1 residue after the read ends, and that part is filled in from the germline J gene. The rearrangement uses TRBV13-3 and TRBJ1-4; 9 bases agree with TRBD1. CDR1 is NNHDY, CDR2 SYVADS, per germline. V shed 3 bases, J shed 4 bases, and the junction held 1 base outside the gene matches. This CDR3 is built from 14 residues. The sequenced part of the CDR3 DNA is TGTGCCAGCAGTGTGACAGGGGGCAACGAAAGATTATTT. Translation gives CASSVTGGNERLF. The entire CDR3 reads CASSVTGGNERLFF.

In the case of this clone: Gene names and germline match the mouse. The sequenced fragment ends 1 residue before the CDR3 boundary, so the rest is inferred from the germline J gene. Other DNA sequences of this sample code for an identical CDR3. The rearrangement joins TRBV13-1 to TRBJ2-3; 10 bases map to TRBD2. The CDR3 loop spans 16 amino acids. V lost 3 bases to trimming and J lost 0 bases; unmatched junction nucleotides: 4. Per germline, CDR1 NSHNY and CDR2 SYGAGN. The sequenced CDR3 bases are TGTGCCAGCAGTGGGACTGGGGGCCCTAGTGCAGAAACGCTGTAT. Its translation is CASSGTGGPSAETLY. The whole CDR3 region reads CASSGTGGPSAETLYF.

Concerning this clone itself: Any gene name here is a mouse gene name. The sequenced fragment ends 1 residue before the CDR3 boundary, so the rest is inferred from the germline J gene. The chain is built from TRBV17 and TRBJ2-2, with D perhaps matching TRBD1 (6 bases). Germline CDR1 is MNHDT and CDR2 is YYDKIL. The ends were cut back, 1 base at V and 0 bases at J, with 6 bases in the middle. The CDR3 totals 15 residues. CDR3 residues: CASSRGTANTGQLYF. The sequenced part of the CDR3 DNA is TGTGCTAGCAGTAGAGGGACAGCAAACACCGGGCAGCTCTAC.

With respect to this clone: The germline and genes are mouse ones. The sequenced fragment ends 1 residue before the CDR3 boundary, so the rest is inferred from the germline J gene. The rearrangement joins TRBV13-1 to TRBJ2-2; 8 bases match TRBD1. The CDR3 runs 15 residues. The germline gives CDR1 NSHNY, CDR2 SYGAGN. Trimming removed 0 bases from V and 7 bases from J; junction bases left unmatched: 5. The CDR3 sequence: CASSDAGQGGGQLYF. Partial CDR3 DNA: TGTGCCAGCAGTGATGCAGGACAGGGTGGCGGGCAGCTCTAC.

On this clone: Gene names refer to mouse genes. The observed sequence ends 1 residue before the CDR3 terminus, with the missing tail filled in from the germline J gene. The chain uses TRBV15 and TRBJ1-1; possibly TRBD1 for D (5 bases). CDR3 length: 13 amino acids. Trimming removed 4 bases at V and 0 bases at J, with 6 bases between. CDR1 and CDR2 from the germline V gene are SGHND and FRSKSL. The sequenced part of the CDR3 DNA is TGTGCCAGCAGTTGGGGCGCAAACACAGAAGTCTTC. Amino acid sequence: CASSWGANTEVF. The whole CDR3 sequence reads CASSWGANTEVFF. Based on the CDR3 plus reference TRBV15 and TRBJ1-1, the full variable domain is DAGVTQTPRHEVAEKGQTIILKCEPVSGHNDLFWYRQTKIQGLELLSYFRSKSLMEDGGAFKDRFKAEMLNSSFSTLKIQPTEPKDSAVYLCASSWGANTEVFFGKGTRLTVV.

On this clone: The germline and genes are mouse ones. Incomplete CDR3 DNA: TGTGCCAGCAGTCTACAGGGGGCGAGGGACACAGAAGTCTTC. This encodes CASSLQGARDTEVF. The whole CDR3 is CASSLQGARDTEVFF. J is TRBJ1-1 and V is TRBV24; 9 nucleotides agree with TRBD1. The observed sequence ends 1 residue before the CDR3 terminus, with the missing tail filled in from the germline J gene. The germline V gene encodes CDR1 KGHTA and CDR2 FRNEEI. This CDR3 has 15 residues. Trimming took 3 bases from V and 3 from J; bases not matched to a gene: 5.

About this clone: These gene names are mouse names. The sequenced fragment ends 1 residue before the CDR3 boundary, so the rest is inferred from the germline J gene. This sequence joins TRBV13-3 and TRBJ2-3, with D possibly TRBD2 on 6 matching bases. Trimming cost V 5 bases and J 2 bases, with 9 bases left between them. This CDR3 contains 13 residues. Germline-derived CDR1 and CDR2 are NNHDY and SYVADS. The CDR3 reads CASRRDSAETLYF. The covered CDR3 bases are TGTGCCAGCAGAAGGGACTCTGCAGAAACGCTGTAT.